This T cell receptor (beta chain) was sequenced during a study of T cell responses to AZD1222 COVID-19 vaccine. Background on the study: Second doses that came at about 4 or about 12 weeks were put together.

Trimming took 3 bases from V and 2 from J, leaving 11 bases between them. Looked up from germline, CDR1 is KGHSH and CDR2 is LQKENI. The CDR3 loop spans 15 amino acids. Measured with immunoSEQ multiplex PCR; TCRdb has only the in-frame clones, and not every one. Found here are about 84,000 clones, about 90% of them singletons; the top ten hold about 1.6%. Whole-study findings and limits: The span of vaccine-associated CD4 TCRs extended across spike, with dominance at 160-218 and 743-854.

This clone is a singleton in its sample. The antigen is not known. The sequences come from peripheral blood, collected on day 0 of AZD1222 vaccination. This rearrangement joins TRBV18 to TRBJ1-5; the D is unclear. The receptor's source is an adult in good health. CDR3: CASSPAATGNQPQHF. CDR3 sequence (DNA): TGTGCCAGCTCACCGGCGGCGACGGGCAATCAGCCCCAGCATTTT.